This T cell receptor (beta chain) was identified during a study of long-term antiretroviral therapy in people with HIV. Study information: The 2015 recommendation for immediate ART came about a decade after the earliest samples.

General observations from the study: Blood specimens, gathered between about 2004 and 2018, were possibly obtained under older ART regimens. Controls had broader CDR3 length ranges than HIV repertoires did.

Survey level was the resolution at which the v3.0 immunoSEQ assay ran. Generated by immunoSEQ multiplex PCR, the TCRdb table keeps only in-frame clones and is missing some. Here the sample spans about 39,000 clones, approximately 87% being singletons. This clone was detected once. Its antigen is currently unknown. Germline CDR1 is SGHRS and CDR2 is YFSETQ. The germline V and J ends were trimmed by 0 bases and 5 bases, with 8 bases remaining between them. The CDR3 has 14 residues. This material consisted of unsorted PBMCs, taken 1.2 years after starting antiretroviral therapy. The receptor was derived from a woman in her forties or fifties with HIV. This chain links TRBV5-1 with TRBJ1-4, with D possibly matching TRBD1 (6 bases). CDR3 amino acids: CASSLEQGNEKLFF. The DNA of the CDR3 is TGCGCCAGCAGCTTGGAACAGGGAAATGAAAAACTGTTTTTT.